A single sample is the source of the 30 T cell receptor beta chains below, sequenced in a study of response to subunit inactivated influenza vaccine. TCRdb itself ran the RT-PCR reads through MiXCR, one entry per CDR3 protein. The sample has approximately 520,000 distinct CDR3 sequences; roughly 25% are singletons. The sample consisted of CD4+ T cells sorted from PBMCs, taken about 5 days after vaccination. These receptors all come from a man aged 50 to 60 who received an inactivated influenza vaccine.

This chain uses TRBV20-1 with TRBJ2-3; the match to TRBD2 covers 10 bases. The V and J ends lost 6 bases and 5 bases, in that order; junction bases with no gene match: 11. The length of the CDR3 is 15 residues. Germline values: CDR1 DFQATT, CDR2 SNEGSKA (reference sequence). The CDR3: CSALIAGGLRDTQYF. As DNA, the CDR3 is TGCAGTGCGCTAATAGCGGGAGGACTCAGAGATACGCAGTATTTT.

The chain has TRBV10-3 and TRBJ2-7; 9 bases are a match to TRBD2. Germline V gives CDR1 ENHRY, CDR2 SYGVKD. V shed 0 bases and J 6 bases; nucleotides not matched to a gene: 6. The CDR3 has 15 amino acids. CDR3 loop: CAISESLAGSPEQYF. The CDR3 DNA reads as TGTGCCATCAGTGAGTCCCTAGCGGGATCACCCGAGCAGTACTTC.

This clonotype was detected ten times or more. V usage is TRBV9 and J usage is TRBJ1-1; D may be TRBD1 (6 bases). Germline CDR1 SGDLS, CDR2 YYNGEE. V lost 4 bases and J lost 4, with 14 bases in between. The CDR3 runs to 14 residues. The chain's CDR3 is CASSPQGGGTEAFF. The CDR3 bases are TGTGCCAGCAGCCCGCAGGGAGGGGGCACTGAAGCTTTCTTT.

The rearrangement links TRBV7-2 to TRBJ2-7; maybe TRBD1 (5 bases). Per germline, CDR1 SGHTA and CDR2 FQGNSA. The CDR3 length is 12 residues. The V and J ends lost 4 bases and 6 bases respectively, with 10 bases between them. The CDR3 DNA sequence: TGTGCCAGCAGCTCCTCCCAGGGCGAGCAGTACTTC. This sequence encodes CASSSSQGEQYF.

The chain combines TRBV24-1 with TRBJ2-3; 15 nucleotides align to TRBD2. Per the germline V gene, CDR1 is KGHDR and CDR2 is SFDVKD. The CDR3 length is 18 residues. The J segment lost 0 bases and the V segment lost 3 bases, leaving 3 bases of the junction unmatched. CDR3 in DNA: TGTGCCACCAGTGATGGGACTAGCGGGAGGACTAGCACAGATACGCAGTATTTT. This encodes CATSDGTSGRTSTDTQYF.

The chain combines TRBV18 with TRBJ2-5; D is unresolved. Germline CDR1 reads KGHSH; CDR2 reads LQKENI. Trimming shortened V by 3 bases and J by 5 bases, and 19 bases separated the two germline ends. The CDR3 loop spans 16 amino acids. CDR3 in amino acids: CASSPQTWGPGETQYF. The CDR3, as DNA: TGTGCCAGCTCACCTCAGACCTGGGGTCCGGGTGAGACCCAGTACTTC.

In its sample, this clonotype was seen a few times. The chain is built from TRBV20-1 and TRBJ1-5; no reliable D call. The germline V and J ends were trimmed by 6 bases and 2 bases, with 11 bases remaining between them. CDR3 size: 13 residues. Germline CDR1 DFQATT, CDR2 SNEGSKA (reference sequence). The DNA of the CDR3 is TGCAGTGCCTCCTCCCAAGGCAATCAGCCCCAGCATTTT. Protein sequence: CSASSQGNQPQHF.

This clonotype appeared many times. The CDR3 DNA is TGCAGCGTTGGTCCGGGAGGGCCCTACAATGAGCAGTTCTTC. Residues: CSVGPGGPYNEQFF. The chain is built from TRBV29-1 and TRBJ2-1, with 8 bases aligning to TRBD2. V gave up 4 bases and J gave up 2 bases; unmatched junction bases: 4. Germline loops: CDR1 SQVTM, CDR2 ANQGSEA. The CDR3 loop spans 14 amino acids.

DNA for the CDR3: TGTGCCAGCAGTGAAGCGATCTCGGGGCAGTTCTTC. Protein product: CASSEAISGQFF. The gene calls are TRBV2 and TRBJ2-1; D ambiguous. This CDR3 is built from 12 residues. V lost 0 bases, J lost 12 bases, and 9 bases lay in between. Germline-derived CDR1 and CDR2 are SNHLY and FYNNEI.

This clonotype was picked up a small number of times. V gene TRBV5-6 combines with J gene TRBJ2-1; no clear D gene. This CDR3 has 15 amino acids. Looked up from germline, CDR1 is SGHDT and CDR2 is YYEEEE. The V gene lost 4 bases and the J gene lost 0 bases, with 11 bases spanning the gap. The DNA for the CDR3 is TGTGCCAGCAGCCCTGACATGAGCTCCTACAATGAGCAGTTCTTC. Amino acids: CASSPDMSSYNEQFF.

This clonotype was recorded a few times. The genes are TRBV12-3 or TRBV12-4 and TRBJ1-2; TRBD1 might be the D (5 bases). This CDR3 region has 11 residues. V gave up 3 bases and J gave up 9 bases, with 8 bases separating them. CDR3 amino acids: CASSFGGSYTF. For the CDR3, the DNA is TGTGCCAGCAGTTTTGGGGGAAGCTACACCTTC.

Only a few counts were recorded for this clonotype. V usage is TRBV7-2 and J usage is TRBJ1-3; the D is unclear. Trimming pared 2 bases from V and 0 bases from J, leaving 11 bases between. Germline CDR1 SGHTA, CDR2 FQGNSA. This CDR3 region has 16 residues. CDR3 nucleotide sequence: TGTGCCAGCAGCTTAACCGGACCCATCTCTGGAAACACCATATATTTT. It yields the protein CASSLTGPISGNTIYF.

This clonotype was observed a few times. CDR3 amino acids: CASTLGLAVYNEQFF. The DNA of the CDR3 is TGTGCCAGCACCTTGGGACTAGCGGTTTACAATGAGCAGTTCTTC. The rearrangement links TRBV9 to TRBJ2-1, with TRBD2 matching 11 bases. CDR3 length: 15 residues. V lost 6 bases and J lost 4; bases outside the gene matches: 6. CDR1 SGDLS and CDR2 YYNGEE come from the germline V gene.

This clonotype has only a few counts. This chain links TRBV7-2 with TRBJ2-4; D is unresolved. Germline CDR1 and CDR2: SGHTA and FQGNSA. Trimming took 5 bases from V and 0 from J, leaving 8 bases between them. CDR3 length equals 14 residues. CDR3 loop: CASSPGPAKNIQYF. In DNA, the CDR3 is TGTGCCAGCAGCCCGGGTCCAGCCAAAAACATTCAGTACTTC. Supplemented by reference TRBV7-2 and TRBJ2-4, the full variable domain reads GAGVSQSPSNKVTEKGKDVELRCDPISGHTALYWYRQSLGQGLEFLIYFQGNSAPDKSGLPSDRFSAERTGGSVSTLTIQRTQQEDSAVYLCASSPGPAKNIQYFGAGTRLSVL.

The chain is built from TRBV10-3 and TRBJ1-1; D not resolved. The V gene lost 4 bases and the J gene lost 1 base, with 10 bases spanning the gap. The CDR3 length is 14 residues. Germline CDR1 ENHRY, CDR2 SYGVKD. CDR3 protein: CAISGREGNTEAFF. The CDR3 DNA reads as TGTGCCATCAGTGGCAGAGAGGGGAACACTGAAGCTTTCTTT.

V usage is TRBV7-2 and J usage is TRBJ2-3, with 8 bases that match TRBD2. In germline, CDR1 is SGHTA, CDR2 FQGNSA. V lost 2 bases to trimming and J lost 6 bases; unmatched junction nucleotides: 7. The CDR3 length is 15 residues. The CDR3 nucleotides are TGTGCCAGCAGCTTAATCGGGGGGGCATGGGATACGCAGTATTTT. Encoded protein: CASSLIGGAWDTQYF.

V and J are TRBV7-6 and TRBJ2-1, with 12 bases fitting TRBD2. Germline assignment: CDR1 SGHVS and CDR2 FNYEAQ. This CDR3 comprises 15 residues. The trim removed 7 bases at V and 4 bases at J, leaving 5 bases unmatched. This chain's CDR3 is CASTILAGGYNEQFF. DNA of the CDR3: TGTGCCAGCACCATACTAGCGGGGGGTTACAATGAGCAGTTCTTC.

The genes are TRBV12-3 or TRBV12-4 and TRBJ1-2, with D tentatively TRBD1 (5 bases). Trimming cost V 3 bases and J 5 bases, with 10 bases left between them. This CDR3 spans 13 amino acids. DNA of the CDR3: TGTGCCAGCAGTTTGGGCAGGGAGTATGGCTACACCTTC. This codes for CASSLGREYGYTF.

A few counts support this clonotype. The rearrangement joins TRBV5-1 to TRBJ2-7; TRBD1 matches 11 bases. The CDR3 consists of 14 residues. Germline loops: CDR1 SGHRS, CDR2 YFSETQ. Trimming took 3 bases from V and 5 from J; bases not matched to a gene: 4. The CDR3 spells CASSSGQGAHEQYF. CDR3 sequence (DNA): TGCGCCAGCAGCTCCGGACAGGGGGCGCACGAGCAGTACTTC.

This clonotype appeared a few times. This chain's CDR3 is CASRKSGVENIQYF. CDR3 coding DNA: TGTGCCAGCAGAAAATCCGGGGTTGAAAACATTCAGTACTTC. This chain uses TRBV6-1 with TRBJ2-4; maybe TRBD2 (5 bases). In germline, CDR1 is MNHNS, CDR2 SASEGT. This CDR3 is built from 14 residues. V lost 6 bases and J lost 5, with 14 bases in between.

Only one count was recorded for this clonotype. V and J are TRBV5-4 and TRBJ2-3, with TRBD2 identical over 13 bases. Germline V CDR1 and CDR2: SGHNT, YYREEE (reference sequence). This CDR3 contains 16 residues. The V gene end was trimmed by 3 bases and the J gene end by 6 bases; junction bases not matched to a gene: 7. The CDR3: CASSSGLAGEADTQYF. DNA of the CDR3: TGTGCCAGCAGCTCCGGACTAGCGGGAGAGGCGGATACGCAGTATTTT.

The rearrangement joins TRBV12-3 or TRBV12-4 to TRBJ2-3; D is undetermined. This CDR3 contains 16 residues. V lost 2 bases and J 9 bases, leaving 21 bases between the germline ends. The DNA for the CDR3 is TGTGCCAGCAGTTTACGCGAGCCGGTCTCCTCGCACACGCAGTATTTT. Translated, it gives CASSLREPVSSHTQYF.

This clonotype was observed a few times. The chain joins TRBV7-2 to TRBJ2-2; D call uncertain. Germline CDR1 and CDR2: SGHTA and FQGNSA. CDR3 size: 15 residues. The V gene lost 1 base and the J gene lost 3 bases, with 9 bases spanning the gap. CDR3 bases: TGTGCCAGCAGCTTAGTTACAAGCTACACCGGGGAGCTGTTTTTT. This gives the protein CASSLVTSYTGELFF.

V and J are TRBV12-3 or TRBV12-4 and TRBJ1-5, with 8 positions matching TRBD1. V shed 6 bases and J 2 bases; nucleotides not matched to a gene: 6. The CDR3 has 15 amino acids. CDR3 bases: TGTGCCAGCAGGACGACAGGGGTACGCAATCAGCCCCAGCATTTT. As protein: CASRTTGVRNQPQHF.

The V gene is TRBV20-1, the J gene TRBJ1-6; possibly TRBD1 for D (5 bases). The germline V gene encodes CDR1 DFQATT and CDR2 SNEGSKA (reference sequence). Trimming took off 6 bases at V and 7 bases at J, with 13 bases between the two ends. This CDR3 contains 13 residues. In nucleotides, the CDR3 is TGCAGTGCCGACAGCCGGGGGAATTCACCCCTCCACTTT. It yields the protein CSADSRGNSPLHF.

The J gene is TRBJ2-5, the V gene TRBV20-1; 10 positions agree with TRBD1. The CDR3 spans 14 residues. CDR1 and CDR2 (germline): DFQATT, SNEGSKA (reference sequence). J was trimmed by 3 bases and V by 4 bases; bases with no gene match: 5. The CDR3 DNA reads as TGCAGTGCTATCCCGGGACAGGGGAAAGAGACCCAGTACTTC. Translation gives CSAIPGQGKETQYF.

V gene TRBV20-1 combines with J gene TRBJ2-3; D may match TRBD1 or TRBD2 (5 bases each). V was trimmed by 5 bases and J by 4 bases, leaving 10 bases between them. The CDR3 covers 12 residues. In germline, CDR1 is DFQATT, CDR2 SNEGSKA (reference sequence). The CDR3 loop is CSARRGPDTQYF. The CDR3 DNA reads as TGCAGTGCTCGCCGGGGACCAGATACGCAGTATTTT.

This clonotype was seen a handful of times. The rearrangement links TRBV6-5 to TRBJ2-7; 10 nucleotides align to TRBD2. The trim removed 1 base at V and 0 bases at J, leaving 6 bases unmatched. Germline V gives CDR1 MNHEY, CDR2 SVGAGI. CDR3 size: 17 residues. CDR3 sequence (DNA): TGTGCCAGCAGTTACTTCCAAGGACTAGCGGTCTCCTACGAGCAGTACTTC. This encodes CASSYFQGLAVSYEQYF.

The V call is TRBV20-1, the J call TRBJ2-1; TRBD1 or TRBD2 may be the D gene (5 bases each). Per the germline V gene, CDR1 is DFQATT and CDR2 is SNEGSKA (reference sequence). The CDR3 totals 17 residues. The V end lost 1 base, the J end lost 0 bases, and 16 bases lay between the germline ends. The CDR3 sequence is CSARALQAGSSYNEQFF. CDR3 DNA sequence: TGCAGTGCTAGAGCCCTCCAGGCAGGGAGCTCCTACAATGAGCAGTTCTTC.

This chain connects TRBV4-1 to TRBJ1-2; possible D gene TRBD1, 6 bases. The CDR3 loop spans 15 amino acids. V lost 3 bases, J lost 6 bases, and 17 bases lay in between. Germline V lookup: CDR1 MGHRA, CDR2 YSYEKL. The CDR3 spells CASSQAGVRADGYTF. The CDR3 DNA sequence: TGCGCCAGCAGCCAGGCAGGGGTTAGGGCTGATGGCTACACCTTC.